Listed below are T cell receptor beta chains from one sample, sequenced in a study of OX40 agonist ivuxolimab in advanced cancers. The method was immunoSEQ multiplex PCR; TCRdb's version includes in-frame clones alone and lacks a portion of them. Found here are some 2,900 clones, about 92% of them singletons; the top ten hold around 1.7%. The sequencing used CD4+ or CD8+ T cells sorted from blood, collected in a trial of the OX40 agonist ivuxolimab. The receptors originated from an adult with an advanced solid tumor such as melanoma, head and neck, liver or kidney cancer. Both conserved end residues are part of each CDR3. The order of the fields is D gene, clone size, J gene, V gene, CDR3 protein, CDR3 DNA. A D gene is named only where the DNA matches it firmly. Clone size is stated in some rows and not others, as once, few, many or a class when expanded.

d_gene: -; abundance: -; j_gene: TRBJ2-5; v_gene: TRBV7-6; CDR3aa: CASSLAEETQYF; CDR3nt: TGTGCCAGCAGCTTAGCGGAAGAGACCCAGTACTTC
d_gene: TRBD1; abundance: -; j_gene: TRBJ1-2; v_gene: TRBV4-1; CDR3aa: CASSLSGGFGYGYTF; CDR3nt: TGCGCCAGCAGCCTTTCAGGGGGATTTGGCTATGGCTACACCTTC
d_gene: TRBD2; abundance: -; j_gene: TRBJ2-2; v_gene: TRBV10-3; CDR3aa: CAISEPTYSGGAGELFF; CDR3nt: TGTGCCATCAGTGAGCCTACATACAGCGGGGGGGCCGGGGAGCTGTTTTTT
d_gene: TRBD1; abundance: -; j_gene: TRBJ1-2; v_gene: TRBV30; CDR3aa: CAWGKLQGYYGYTF; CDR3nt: TGTGCCTGGGGGAAACTACAGGGGTACTATGGCTACACCTTC
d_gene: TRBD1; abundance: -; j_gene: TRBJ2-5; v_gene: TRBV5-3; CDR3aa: CARSRTGPKETQYF; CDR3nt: TGTGCCAGAAGTAGGACAGGGCCCAAGGAGACCCAGTACTTC
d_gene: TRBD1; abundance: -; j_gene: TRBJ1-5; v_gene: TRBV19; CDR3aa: CASSNHRGTNQPQHF; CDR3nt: TGTGCCAGTAGTAACCACAGGGGGACCAATCAGCCCCAGCATTTT
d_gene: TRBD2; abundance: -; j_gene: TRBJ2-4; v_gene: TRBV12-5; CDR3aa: CASGLGLAGGTTDQIAKNIQYF; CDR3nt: TGTGCTAGTGGTTTGGGACTAGCGGGGGGGACCACCGATCAAATAGCCAAAAACATTCAGTACTTC
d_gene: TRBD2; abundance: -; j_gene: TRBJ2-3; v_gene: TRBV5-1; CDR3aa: CASSFSGVVTDTQYF; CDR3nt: TGCGCCAGCAGCTTTAGCGGGGTGGTCACAGATACGCAGTATTTT
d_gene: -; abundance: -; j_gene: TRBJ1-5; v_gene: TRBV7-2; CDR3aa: CASSFGPGQTQPQHF; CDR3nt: TGTGCCAGCAGCTTTGGCCCCGGACAGACACAGCCCCAGCATTTT
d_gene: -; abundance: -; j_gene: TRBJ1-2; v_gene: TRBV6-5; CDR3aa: CASMGGSNYGYTF; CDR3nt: TGTGCCAGCATGGGCGGATCAAACTATGGCTACACCTTC
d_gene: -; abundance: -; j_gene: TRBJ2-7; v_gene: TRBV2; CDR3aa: CASRADRIVEQYF; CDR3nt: TGTGCCAGCAGGGCGGACCGGATAGTCGAGCAGTACTTC
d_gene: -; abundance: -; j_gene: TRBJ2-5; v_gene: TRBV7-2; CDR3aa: CASSLNHQETQYF; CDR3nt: TGTGCCAGCAGCTTAAACCATCAAGAGACCCAGTACTTC
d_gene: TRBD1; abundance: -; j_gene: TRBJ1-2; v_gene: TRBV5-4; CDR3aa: CASSLLGTGAHGYTF; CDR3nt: TGTGCCAGCAGCTTGTTGGGAACAGGGGCGCATGGCTACACCTTC
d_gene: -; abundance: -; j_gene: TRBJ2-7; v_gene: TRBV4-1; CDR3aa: CASSQGDSGITLEQYF; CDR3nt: TGCGCCAGCAGCCAAGGGGACAGCGGGATTACCCTCGAGCAGTACTTC
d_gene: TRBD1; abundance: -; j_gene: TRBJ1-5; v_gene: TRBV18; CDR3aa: CASSPASLGQGSNQPQHF; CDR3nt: TGTGCCAGCTCACCGGCCTCACTGGGACAGGGGAGCAATCAGCCCCAGCATTTT
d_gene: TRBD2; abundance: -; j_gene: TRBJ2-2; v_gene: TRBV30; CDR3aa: CAWNRAGRGTGELFF; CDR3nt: TGTGCCTGGAACCGAGCGGGGCGGGGCACCGGGGAGCTGTTTTTT
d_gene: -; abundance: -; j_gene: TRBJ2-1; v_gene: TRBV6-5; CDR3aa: CASSYSRAGPYEQFF; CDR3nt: TGTGCCAGCAGTTACTCACGAGCGGGCCCTTATGAGCAGTTCTTC
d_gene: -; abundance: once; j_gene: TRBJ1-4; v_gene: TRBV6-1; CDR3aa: CASSDGRLNEKLFF; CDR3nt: TGTGCCAGCAGTGATGGGAGATTGAATGAAAAACTGTTTTTT
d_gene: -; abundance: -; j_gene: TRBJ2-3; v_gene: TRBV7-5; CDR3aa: CARSPGRGLPNTQYF; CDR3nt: TGTGCCAGAAGCCCCGGAAGGGGACTTCCCAATACGCAGTATTTT
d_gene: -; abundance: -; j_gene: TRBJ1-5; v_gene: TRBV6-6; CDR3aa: CASKMEGGQPQHF; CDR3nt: TGTGCCAGCAAAATGGAAGGAGGTCAGCCCCAGCATTTT
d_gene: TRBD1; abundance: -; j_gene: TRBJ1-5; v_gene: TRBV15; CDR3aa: CATSIQTGGQPQHF; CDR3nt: TGTGCCACCAGTATTCAGACAGGGGGCCAGCCCCAGCATTTT
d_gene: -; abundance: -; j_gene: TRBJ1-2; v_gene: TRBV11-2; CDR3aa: CASSLGGNGYTF; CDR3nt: TGTGCCAGCAGCTTAGGGGGAAATGGCTACACCTTC
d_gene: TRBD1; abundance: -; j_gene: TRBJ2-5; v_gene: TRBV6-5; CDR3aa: CASRRQGRETQYF; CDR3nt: TGTGCCAGCAGGAGACAGGGGCGCGAGACCCAGTACTTC
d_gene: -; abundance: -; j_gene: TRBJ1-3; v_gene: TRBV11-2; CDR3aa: CASSFSGNTIYF; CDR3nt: TGTGCCAGCAGCTTCTCGGGAAACACCATATATTTT
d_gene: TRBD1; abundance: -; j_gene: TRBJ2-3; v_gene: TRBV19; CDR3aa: CASSPQTGPPDTQYF; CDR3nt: TGTGCCAGTAGTCCTCAGACAGGGCCTCCAGATACGCAGTATTTT
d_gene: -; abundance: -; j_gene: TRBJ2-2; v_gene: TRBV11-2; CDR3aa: CASSYGGNTGELFF; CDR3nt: TGTGCCAGCAGCTATGGGGGGAACACCGGGGAGCTGTTTTTT
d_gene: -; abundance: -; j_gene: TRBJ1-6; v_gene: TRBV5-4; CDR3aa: CASMGPFEPLHF; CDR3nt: TGTGCCAGCATGGGGCCGTTCGAACCCCTCCACTTT
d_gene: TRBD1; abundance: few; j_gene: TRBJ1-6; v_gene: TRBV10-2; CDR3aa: CASRTGSDSPLHF; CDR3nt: TGCGCCAGCAGGACAGGGTCGGACTCACCCCTCCACTTT
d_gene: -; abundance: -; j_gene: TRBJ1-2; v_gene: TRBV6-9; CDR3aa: CASSYLEGGNYGYTF; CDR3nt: TGTGCCAGCAGCTACCTCGAGGGGGGAAACTATGGCTACACCTTC
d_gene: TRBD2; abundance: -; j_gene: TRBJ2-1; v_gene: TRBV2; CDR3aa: CASSEGPSGGGYNEQFF; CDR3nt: TGTGCCAGCAGTGAAGGCCCTAGCGGGGGGGGTTACAATGAGCAGTTCTTC
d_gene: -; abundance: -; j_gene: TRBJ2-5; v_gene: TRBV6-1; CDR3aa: CASNSGTPQETQYF; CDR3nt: TGTGCCAGCAATTCCGGGACACCCCAAGAGACCCAGTACTTC
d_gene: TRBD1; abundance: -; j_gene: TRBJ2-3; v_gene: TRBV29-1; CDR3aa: CSVDKRGQGFNTQYF; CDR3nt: TGCAGCGTTGATAAAAGGGGACAGGGTTTCAATACGCAGTATTTT
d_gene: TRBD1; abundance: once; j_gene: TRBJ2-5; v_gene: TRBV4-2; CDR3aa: CASSQEGQGVGYQETQYF; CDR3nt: TGTGCCAGCAGCCAGGAGGGACAGGGCGTGGGGTACCAAGAGACCCAGTACTTC
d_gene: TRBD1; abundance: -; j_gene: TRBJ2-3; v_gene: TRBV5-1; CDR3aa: CASSTPGQDTDTQYF; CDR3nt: TGCGCCAGCAGCACTCCGGGACAGGACACAGATACGCAGTATTTT
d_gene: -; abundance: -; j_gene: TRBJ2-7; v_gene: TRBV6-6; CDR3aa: CASKTQGSYEQYF; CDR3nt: TGTGCCAGCAAGACGCAGGGTTCCTACGAGCAGTACTTC
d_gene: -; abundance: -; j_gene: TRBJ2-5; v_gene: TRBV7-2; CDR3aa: CASSPRETQYF; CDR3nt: TGTGCCAGCAGCCCTCGAGAGACCCAGTACTTC
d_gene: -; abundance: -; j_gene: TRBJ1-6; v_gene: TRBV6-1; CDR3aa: CASSQPLNSPLHF; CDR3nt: TGTGCCAGCAGCCAACCCCTGAATTCACCCCTCCACTTT
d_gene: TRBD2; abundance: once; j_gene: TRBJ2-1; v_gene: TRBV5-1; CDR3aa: CASSWAQGLAVYNEQFF; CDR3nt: TGCGCCAGCAGCTGGGCCCAGGGACTAGCGGTCTACAATGAGCAGTTCTTC
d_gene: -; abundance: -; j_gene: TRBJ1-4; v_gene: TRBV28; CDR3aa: CASSLGGGATNEKLFF; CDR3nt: TGTGCCAGCAGTTTAGGGGGCGGTGCAACTAATGAAAAACTGTTTTTT
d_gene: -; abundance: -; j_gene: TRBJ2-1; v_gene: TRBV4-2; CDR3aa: CASSQEGGDASYNEQFF; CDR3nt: TGTGCCAGCAGCCAAGAAGGGGGGGACGCCTCCTACAATGAGCAGTTCTTC
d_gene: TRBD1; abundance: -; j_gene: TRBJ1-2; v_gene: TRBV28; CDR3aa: CASSKSFRTGEYGYTF; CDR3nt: TGTGCCAGCAGCAAGTCCTTCCGGACAGGGGAATATGGCTACACCTTC
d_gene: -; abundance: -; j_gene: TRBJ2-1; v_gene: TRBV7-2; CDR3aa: CASSLTRSSWASYNEQFF; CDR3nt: TGTGCCAGCAGCTTAACCCGCTCTTCCTGGGCCTCCTACAATGAGCAGTTCTTC
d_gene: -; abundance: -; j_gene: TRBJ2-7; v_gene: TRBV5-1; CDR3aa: CASSPPRGSYEQYF; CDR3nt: TGCGCCAGCAGCCCCCCGAGAGGGAGTTACGAGCAGTACTTC
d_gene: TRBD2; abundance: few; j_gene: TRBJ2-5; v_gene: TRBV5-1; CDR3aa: CASRLAGGNQETQYF; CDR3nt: TGCGCCAGTCGACTAGCGGGGGGTAACCAAGAGACCCAGTACTTC
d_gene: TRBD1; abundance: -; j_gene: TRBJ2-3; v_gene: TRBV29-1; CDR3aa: CSAVGQGGDTQYF; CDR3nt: TGCAGCGCTGTGGGACAGGGAGGAGATACGCAGTATTTT
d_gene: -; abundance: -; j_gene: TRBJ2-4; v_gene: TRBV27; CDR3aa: CASRSGSNLAKNIQYF; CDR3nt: TGTGCCAGCAGGTCGGGGAGTAACTTAGCCAAAAACATTCAGTACTTC
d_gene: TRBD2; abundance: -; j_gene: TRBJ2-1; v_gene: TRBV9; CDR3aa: CASTMGGEVYNEQFF; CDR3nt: TGTGCCAGCACCATGGGGGGGGAAGTTTACAATGAGCAGTTCTTC
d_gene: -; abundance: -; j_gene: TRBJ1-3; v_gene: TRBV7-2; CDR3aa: CASSLVRPGNTIYF; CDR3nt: TGTGCCAGCAGCTTAGTCAGGCCCGGAAACACCATATATTTT
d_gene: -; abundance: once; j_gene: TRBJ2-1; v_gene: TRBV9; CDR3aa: CASSVGQGSYNEQFF; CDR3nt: TGTGCCAGCAGCGTAGGGCAGGGTAGCTACAATGAGCAGTTCTTC
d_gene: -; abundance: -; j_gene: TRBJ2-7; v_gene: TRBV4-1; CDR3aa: CASSQGLDGTYEQYF; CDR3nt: TGCGCCAGCAGCCAGGGGCTTGACGGAACCTACGAGCAGTACTTC
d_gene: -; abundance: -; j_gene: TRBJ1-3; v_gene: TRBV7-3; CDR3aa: CASSLLGGKNTIYF; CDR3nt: TGTGCCAGCAGCTTATTGGGTGGAAAAAACACCATATATTTT
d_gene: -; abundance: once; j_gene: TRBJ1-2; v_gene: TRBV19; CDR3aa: CASRALMGISGYTF; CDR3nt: TGTGCCAGCCGCGCCTTGATGGGGATCTCTGGCTACACCTTC
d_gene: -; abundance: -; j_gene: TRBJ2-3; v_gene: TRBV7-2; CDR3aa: CASSLAGGAEGDTQYF; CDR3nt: TGTGCCAGCAGCTTAGCGGGGGGTGCCGAGGGAGATACGCAGTATTTT
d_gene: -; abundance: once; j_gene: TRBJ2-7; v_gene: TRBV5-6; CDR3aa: CASSLVTVTYEQYF; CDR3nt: TGTGCCAGCAGCTTGGTGACGGTTACCTACGAGCAGTACTTC
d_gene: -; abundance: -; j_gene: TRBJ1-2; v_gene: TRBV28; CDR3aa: CASSYPEGNYGYTF; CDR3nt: TGTGCCAGCAGCTACCCCGAGGGAAACTATGGCTACACCTTC
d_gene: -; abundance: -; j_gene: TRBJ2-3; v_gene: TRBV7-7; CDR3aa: CASSLDGFTTDTQYF; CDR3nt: TGTGCCAGCAGCTTAGACGGATTTACCACAGATACGCAGTATTTT